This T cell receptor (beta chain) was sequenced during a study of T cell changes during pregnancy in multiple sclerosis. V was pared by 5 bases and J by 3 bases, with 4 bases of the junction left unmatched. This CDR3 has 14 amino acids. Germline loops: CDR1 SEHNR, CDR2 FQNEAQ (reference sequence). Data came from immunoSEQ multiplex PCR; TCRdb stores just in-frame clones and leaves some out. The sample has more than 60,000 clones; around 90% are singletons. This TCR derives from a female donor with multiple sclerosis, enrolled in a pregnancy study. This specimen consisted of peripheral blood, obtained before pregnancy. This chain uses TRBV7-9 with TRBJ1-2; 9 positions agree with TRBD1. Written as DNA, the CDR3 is TGTGCCAGCAGCCCCACAGGGGGCGACTATGGCTACACCTTC. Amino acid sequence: CASSPTGGDYGYTF.